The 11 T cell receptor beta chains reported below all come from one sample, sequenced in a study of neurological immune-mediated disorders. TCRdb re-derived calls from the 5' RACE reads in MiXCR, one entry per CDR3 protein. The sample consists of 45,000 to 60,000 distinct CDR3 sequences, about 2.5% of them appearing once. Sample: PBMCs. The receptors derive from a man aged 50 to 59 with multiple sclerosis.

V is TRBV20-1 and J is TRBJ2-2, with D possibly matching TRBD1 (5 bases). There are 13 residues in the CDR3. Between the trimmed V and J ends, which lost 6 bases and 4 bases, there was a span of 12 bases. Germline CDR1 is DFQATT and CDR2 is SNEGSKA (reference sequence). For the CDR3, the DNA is TGCAGTGCATCGGAAAGGGGCACCGGGGAGCTGTTTTTT. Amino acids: CSASERGTGELFF.

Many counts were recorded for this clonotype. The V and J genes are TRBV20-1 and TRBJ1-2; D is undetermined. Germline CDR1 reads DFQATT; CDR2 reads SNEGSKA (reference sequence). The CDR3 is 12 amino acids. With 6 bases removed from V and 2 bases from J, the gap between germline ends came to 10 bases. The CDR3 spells CSAHSLNYGYTF. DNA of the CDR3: TGCAGTGCGCACAGCTTAAACTATGGCTACACCTTC.

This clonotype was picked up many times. The CDR3 DNA is TGTGCCAGCAGCCATCTCCAGGGGAACTACGAGCAGTACTTC. Translation: CASSHLQGNYEQYF. The chain carries TRBV7-9 and TRBJ2-7, with a possible D match to TRBD1 (6 bases). This CDR3 contains 14 residues. V gave up 5 bases and J gave up 3 bases, with 14 bases separating them. Germline loops: CDR1 SEHNR, CDR2 FQNEAQ (reference sequence).

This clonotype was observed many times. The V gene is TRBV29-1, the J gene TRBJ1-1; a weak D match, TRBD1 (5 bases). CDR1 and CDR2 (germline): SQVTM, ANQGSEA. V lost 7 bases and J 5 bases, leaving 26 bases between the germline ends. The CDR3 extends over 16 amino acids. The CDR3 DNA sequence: TGCAGCGCAAACCCCCTGACAGTTGGTCGGGGGACTGAAGCTTTCTTT. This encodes CSANPLTVGRGTEAFF.

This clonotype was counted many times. The DNA of the CDR3 is TGCAGTGCTGCCCAGGGTACCTACGAGCAGTACTTC. Encoded protein: CSAAQGTYEQYF. V and J are TRBV20-1 and TRBJ2-7; D is perhaps TRBD1 (5 bases). The CDR3 sequence is 12 residues long. Germline lookup yields CDR1 DFQATT and CDR2 SNEGSKA (reference sequence). V was clipped by 5 bases and J by 2 bases, with 10 bases between them.

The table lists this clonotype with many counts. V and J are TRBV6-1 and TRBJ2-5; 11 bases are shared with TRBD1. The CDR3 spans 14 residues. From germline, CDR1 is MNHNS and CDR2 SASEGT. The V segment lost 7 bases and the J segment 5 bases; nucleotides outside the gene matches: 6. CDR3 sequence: CASNLDRGLETQYF. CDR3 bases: TGTGCCAGCAACCTGGACAGGGGGCTGGAGACCCAGTACTTC.

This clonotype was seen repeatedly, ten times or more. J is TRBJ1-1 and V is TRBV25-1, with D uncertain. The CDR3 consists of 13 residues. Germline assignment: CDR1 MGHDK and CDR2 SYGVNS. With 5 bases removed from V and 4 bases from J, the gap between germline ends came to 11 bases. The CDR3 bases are TGTGCCAGCAGTCGCGGAGGGTTCACTGAAGCTTTCTTT. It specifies CASSRGGFTEAFF.

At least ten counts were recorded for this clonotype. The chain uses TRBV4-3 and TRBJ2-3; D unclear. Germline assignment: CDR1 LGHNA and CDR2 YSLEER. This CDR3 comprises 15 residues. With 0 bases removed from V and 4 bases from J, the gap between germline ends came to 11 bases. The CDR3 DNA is TGCGCCAGCAGCCAAGATGGTGGAATGGCAGATACGCAGTATTTT. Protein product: CASSQDGGMADTQYF.

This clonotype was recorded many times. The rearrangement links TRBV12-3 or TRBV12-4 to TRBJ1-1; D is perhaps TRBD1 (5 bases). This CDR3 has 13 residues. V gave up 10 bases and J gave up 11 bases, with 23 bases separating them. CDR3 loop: CANRPLDSLGAFF. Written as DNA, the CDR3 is TGTGCCAACCGTCCTTTAGACAGCCTAGGCGCTTTCTTT.

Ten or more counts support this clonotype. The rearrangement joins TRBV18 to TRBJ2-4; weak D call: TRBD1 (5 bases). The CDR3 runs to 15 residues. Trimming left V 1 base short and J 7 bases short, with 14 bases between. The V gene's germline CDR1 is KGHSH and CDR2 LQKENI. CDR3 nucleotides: TGTGCCAGCTCACCACTCCCAAAAGGGGATAACATTCAGTACTTC. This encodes CASSPLPKGDNIQYF.

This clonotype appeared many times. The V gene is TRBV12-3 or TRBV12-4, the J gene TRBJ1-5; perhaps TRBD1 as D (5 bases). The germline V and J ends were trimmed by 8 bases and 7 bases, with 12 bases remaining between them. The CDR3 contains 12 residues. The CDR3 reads CASLGGGQPQHF. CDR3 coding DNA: TGTGCCAGCCTCGGGGGAGGGCAGCCCCAGCATTTT.